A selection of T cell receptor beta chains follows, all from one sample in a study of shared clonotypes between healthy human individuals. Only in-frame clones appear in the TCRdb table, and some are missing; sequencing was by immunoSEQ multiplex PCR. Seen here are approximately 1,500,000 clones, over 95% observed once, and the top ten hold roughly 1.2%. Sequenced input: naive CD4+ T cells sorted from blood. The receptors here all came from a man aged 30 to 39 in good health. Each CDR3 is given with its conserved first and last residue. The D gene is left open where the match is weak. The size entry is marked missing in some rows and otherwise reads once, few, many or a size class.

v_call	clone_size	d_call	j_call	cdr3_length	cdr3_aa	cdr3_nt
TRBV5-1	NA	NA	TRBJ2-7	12	CASSLEGPEQYF	TGCGCCAGCAGCTTGGAGGGCCCCGAGCAGTACTTC
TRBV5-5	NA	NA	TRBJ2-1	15	CASSLRLVEGNEQFF	TGTGCCAGCAGCTTAAGGCTGGTCGAAGGTAATGAGCAGTTCTTC
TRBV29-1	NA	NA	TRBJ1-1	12	CSAKRAGAEAFF	TGCAGCGCCAAGAGGGCGGGGGCTGAAGCTTTCTTT
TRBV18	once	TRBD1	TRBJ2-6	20	CASSPLYGTGEMSGANVLTF	TGTGCCAGCTCACCCCTGTATGGGACAGGGGAAATGTCTGGGGCCAACGTCCTGACTTTC
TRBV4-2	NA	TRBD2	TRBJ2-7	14	CASSRSGTSDEQYF	TGTGCCAGCAGCCGTTCCGGGACTAGCGACGAGCAGTACTTC
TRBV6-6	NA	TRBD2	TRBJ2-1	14	CAIQIAGLDNEQFF	TGTGCCATTCAAATAGCGGGGCTTGACAATGAGCAGTTCTTC
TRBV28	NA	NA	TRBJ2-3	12	CASSLLLDTQYF	TGTGCCAGCAGCTTATTACTCGATACGCAGTATTTT
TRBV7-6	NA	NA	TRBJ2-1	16	CASSPGSRGTYNEQFF	TGTGCCAGCAGCCCGGGGTCTAGAGGAACCTACAATGAGCAGTTCTTC
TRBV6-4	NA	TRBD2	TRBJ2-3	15	CASSPLAGGPDTQYF	TGTGCCAGCAGTCCTCTAGCGGGAGGGCCAGATACGCAGTATTTT
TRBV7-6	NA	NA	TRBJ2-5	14	CASSSPLLVETQYF	TGTGCCAGCAGCTCCCCTCTACTGGTAGAGACCCAGTACTTC